The 4 T cell receptor beta chains in this list originate from one sample, sequenced in a study of T cells in Graves' hyperthyroidism and ophthalmopathy (dated by TCRdb to the late 2010s). The library came from multiplex PCR. Reads for this sample came from an Illumina HiSeq 2000. The TCR beta CDR3 regions were amplified from the RNA transcripts. For the first round of RT-PCR on the TCR CDR3, the HTBI primer set was used together with the Qiagen OneStep RT-PCR kit. TCRdb trimmed public reads at Q25 via fastp, called clones via MiXCR and kept in-frame beta chains. Rows with a matching CDR3 protein are joined into one entry that keeps the most common DNA and genes. The sample yields about 180,000 distinct CDR3 sequences; about a sixth were counted once. The ten largest clones capture 25% to 30% of the sample. What was sequenced was blood. These receptor sequences come from a woman between 50 and 59 years old with Graves' hyperthyroidism.

The chain has TRBV6-2 or TRBV6-3 and TRBJ1-1; TRBD1 matches at 7 bases. The CDR3 totals 14 residues. Losses at the gene ends were 4 bases for V and 1 base for J; bases not matched to a gene: 3. Germline V gene data show CDR1 as MNHEY and CDR2 as SVGEGT. The CDR3 here is CASSSWTGNTEAFF. The CDR3 DNA reads TGTGCCAGCAGTTCTTGGACAGGGAACACTGAAGCTTTCTTT.

This clonotype was picked up many times. The chain combines TRBV6-2 or TRBV6-3 with TRBJ1-2; D is undetermined. Trimming removed 4 bases at V and 7 bases at J, with 10 bases between. The CDR3 runs to 12 residues. Looked up from germline, CDR1 is MNHEY and CDR2 is SVGEGT. The CDR3 reads CASSLGSPGYTF. In DNA, the CDR3 is TGTGCCAGCAGTTTGGGCAGTCCTGGCTACACCTTC.

The J gene is TRBJ2-7, the V gene TRBV6-1; perhaps TRBD2 as D (5 bases). The CDR3 is 13 amino acids. Per germline, CDR1 MNHNS and CDR2 SASEGT. Trimming took off 3 bases at V and 7 bases at J, with 13 bases between the two ends. The CDR3 DNA sequence: TGTGCCAGCAGTGAGCGGGTCGACTTAGAGCAGTACTTC. This sequence encodes CASSERVDLEQYF.

This chain connects TRBV7-2 to TRBJ2-3; TRBD2 aligns across 8 bases. In germline, CDR1 is SGHTA, CDR2 FQGNSA. The CDR3 contains 16 residues. The J segment lost 4 bases and the V segment lost 5 bases, leaving 11 bases of the junction unmatched. Here the CDR3 DNA reads TGTGCCAGCAGCATAGGACTAGCAACGGTCTCAGATACGCAGTATTTT. Translated: CASSIGLATVSDTQYF. Together with reference TRBV7-2 and TRBJ2-3, the CDR3 gives the full variable domain: GAGVSQSPSNKVTEKGKDVELRCDPISGHTALYWYRQSLGQGLEFLIYFQGNSAPDKSGLPSDRFSAERTGGSVSTLTIQRTQQEDSAVYLCASSIGLATVSDTQYFGPGTRLTVL.